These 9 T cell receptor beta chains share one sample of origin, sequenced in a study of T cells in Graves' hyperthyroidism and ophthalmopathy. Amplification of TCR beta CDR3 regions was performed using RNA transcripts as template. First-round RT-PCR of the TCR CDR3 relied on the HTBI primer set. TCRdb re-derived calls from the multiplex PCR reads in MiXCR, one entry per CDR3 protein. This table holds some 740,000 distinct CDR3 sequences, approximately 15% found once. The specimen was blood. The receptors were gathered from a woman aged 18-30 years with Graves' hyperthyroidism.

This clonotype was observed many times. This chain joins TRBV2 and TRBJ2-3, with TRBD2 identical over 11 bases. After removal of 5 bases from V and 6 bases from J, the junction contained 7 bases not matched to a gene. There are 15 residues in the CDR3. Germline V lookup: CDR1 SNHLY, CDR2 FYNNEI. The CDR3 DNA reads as TGTGCCAGCAGTCAAGATAGCGGGAGGGGTGATACGCAGTATTTT. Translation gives CASSQDSGRGDTQYF.

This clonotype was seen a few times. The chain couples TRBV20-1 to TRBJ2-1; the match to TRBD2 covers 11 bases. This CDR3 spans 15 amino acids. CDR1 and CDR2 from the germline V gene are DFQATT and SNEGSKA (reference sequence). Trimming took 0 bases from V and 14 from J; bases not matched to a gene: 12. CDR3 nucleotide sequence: TGCAGTGCTAGAGAGTCAGTTAGCGGGAGGGTATCGGAGTTCTTC. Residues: CSARESVSGRVSEFF.

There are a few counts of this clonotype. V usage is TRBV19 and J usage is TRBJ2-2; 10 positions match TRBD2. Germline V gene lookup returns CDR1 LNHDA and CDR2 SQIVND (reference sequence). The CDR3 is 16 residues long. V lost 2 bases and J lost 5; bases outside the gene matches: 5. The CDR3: CASSIRAGGPTGELFF. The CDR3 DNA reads TGTGCCAGTAGTATACGAGCGGGAGGGCCGACCGGGGAGCTGTTTTTT.

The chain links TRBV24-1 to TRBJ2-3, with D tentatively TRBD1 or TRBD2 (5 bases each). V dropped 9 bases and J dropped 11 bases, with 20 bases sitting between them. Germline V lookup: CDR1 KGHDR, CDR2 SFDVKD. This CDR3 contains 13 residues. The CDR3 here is CATSTGAKRGQYF. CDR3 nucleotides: TGTGCCACCTCCACCGGGGCAAAAAGGGGGCAGTATTTT.

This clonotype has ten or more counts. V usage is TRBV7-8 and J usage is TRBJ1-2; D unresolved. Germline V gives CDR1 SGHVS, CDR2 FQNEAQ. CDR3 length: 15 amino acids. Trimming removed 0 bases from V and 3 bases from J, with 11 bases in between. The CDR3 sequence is CASSLARLGHYGYTF. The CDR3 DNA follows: TGTGCCAGCAGCTTAGCGCGGCTGGGCCACTATGGCTACACCTTC.

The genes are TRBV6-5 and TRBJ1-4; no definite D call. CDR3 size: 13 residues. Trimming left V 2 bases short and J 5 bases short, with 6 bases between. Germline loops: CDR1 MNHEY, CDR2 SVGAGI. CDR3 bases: TGTGCCAGCAGTTACACTGGAAATGAAAAACTGTTTTTT. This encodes CASSYTGNEKLFF.

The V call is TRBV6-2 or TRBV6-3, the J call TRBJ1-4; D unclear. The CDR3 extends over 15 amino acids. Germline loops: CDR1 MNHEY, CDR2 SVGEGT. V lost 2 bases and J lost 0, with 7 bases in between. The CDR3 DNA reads TGTGCCAGCAGTTACGGGGAGACAACTAATGAAAAACTGTTTTTT. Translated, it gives CASSYGETTNEKLFF.

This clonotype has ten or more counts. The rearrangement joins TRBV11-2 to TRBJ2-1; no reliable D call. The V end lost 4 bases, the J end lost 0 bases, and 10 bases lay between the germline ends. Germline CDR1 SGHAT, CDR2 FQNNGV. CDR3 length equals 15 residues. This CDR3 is CASSSDISSYNEQFF. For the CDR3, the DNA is TGTGCCAGCAGCTCGGATATAAGCTCCTACAATGAGCAGTTCTTC.

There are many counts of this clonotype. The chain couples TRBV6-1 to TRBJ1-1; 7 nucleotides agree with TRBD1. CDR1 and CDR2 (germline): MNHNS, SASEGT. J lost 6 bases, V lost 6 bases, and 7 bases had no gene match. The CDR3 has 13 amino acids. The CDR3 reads CASRYRGEAEAFF. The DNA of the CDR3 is TGTGCCAGCAGATACAGGGGTGAGGCTGAAGCTTTCTTT.